This T cell receptor (beta chain) is from a study of shared clonotypes between healthy human individuals. As to this clone: The antigen is unknown.

Study results and caveats: Sampling was confined to blood; repertoires within tissues likely differ.

Germline V gives CDR1 SGHRS, CDR2 YFSETQ. V lost 9 bases to trimming and J lost 3 bases, with 13 bases between them. The CDR3 is 13 residues long. Splitting the CD4+ cells yielded a CD45RA+ naive subset and a CD45RA-negative memory subset. Replicate sorted-subset PCRs were loaded with 150 to 250 ng DNA, about 31,000 T cell genomes. The table came from immunoSEQ multiplex PCR; TCRdb's copy has only in-frame clones and leaves some out. The sample contains roughly 2.5 million clones, approximately 92% of which appear only once. The sequencing sample was made of naive CD4+ T cells sorted from blood. Noted subset: CD45RA+ positively selected. This chain links TRBV5-1 with TRBJ2-1; D is uncertain. This receptor was obtained from a man aged 18-30 years in good health. The CDR3 loop reads CANLKVNYNEQFF. DNA for the CDR3: TGCGCCAACCTAAAGGTGAACTACAATGAGCAGTTCTTC.